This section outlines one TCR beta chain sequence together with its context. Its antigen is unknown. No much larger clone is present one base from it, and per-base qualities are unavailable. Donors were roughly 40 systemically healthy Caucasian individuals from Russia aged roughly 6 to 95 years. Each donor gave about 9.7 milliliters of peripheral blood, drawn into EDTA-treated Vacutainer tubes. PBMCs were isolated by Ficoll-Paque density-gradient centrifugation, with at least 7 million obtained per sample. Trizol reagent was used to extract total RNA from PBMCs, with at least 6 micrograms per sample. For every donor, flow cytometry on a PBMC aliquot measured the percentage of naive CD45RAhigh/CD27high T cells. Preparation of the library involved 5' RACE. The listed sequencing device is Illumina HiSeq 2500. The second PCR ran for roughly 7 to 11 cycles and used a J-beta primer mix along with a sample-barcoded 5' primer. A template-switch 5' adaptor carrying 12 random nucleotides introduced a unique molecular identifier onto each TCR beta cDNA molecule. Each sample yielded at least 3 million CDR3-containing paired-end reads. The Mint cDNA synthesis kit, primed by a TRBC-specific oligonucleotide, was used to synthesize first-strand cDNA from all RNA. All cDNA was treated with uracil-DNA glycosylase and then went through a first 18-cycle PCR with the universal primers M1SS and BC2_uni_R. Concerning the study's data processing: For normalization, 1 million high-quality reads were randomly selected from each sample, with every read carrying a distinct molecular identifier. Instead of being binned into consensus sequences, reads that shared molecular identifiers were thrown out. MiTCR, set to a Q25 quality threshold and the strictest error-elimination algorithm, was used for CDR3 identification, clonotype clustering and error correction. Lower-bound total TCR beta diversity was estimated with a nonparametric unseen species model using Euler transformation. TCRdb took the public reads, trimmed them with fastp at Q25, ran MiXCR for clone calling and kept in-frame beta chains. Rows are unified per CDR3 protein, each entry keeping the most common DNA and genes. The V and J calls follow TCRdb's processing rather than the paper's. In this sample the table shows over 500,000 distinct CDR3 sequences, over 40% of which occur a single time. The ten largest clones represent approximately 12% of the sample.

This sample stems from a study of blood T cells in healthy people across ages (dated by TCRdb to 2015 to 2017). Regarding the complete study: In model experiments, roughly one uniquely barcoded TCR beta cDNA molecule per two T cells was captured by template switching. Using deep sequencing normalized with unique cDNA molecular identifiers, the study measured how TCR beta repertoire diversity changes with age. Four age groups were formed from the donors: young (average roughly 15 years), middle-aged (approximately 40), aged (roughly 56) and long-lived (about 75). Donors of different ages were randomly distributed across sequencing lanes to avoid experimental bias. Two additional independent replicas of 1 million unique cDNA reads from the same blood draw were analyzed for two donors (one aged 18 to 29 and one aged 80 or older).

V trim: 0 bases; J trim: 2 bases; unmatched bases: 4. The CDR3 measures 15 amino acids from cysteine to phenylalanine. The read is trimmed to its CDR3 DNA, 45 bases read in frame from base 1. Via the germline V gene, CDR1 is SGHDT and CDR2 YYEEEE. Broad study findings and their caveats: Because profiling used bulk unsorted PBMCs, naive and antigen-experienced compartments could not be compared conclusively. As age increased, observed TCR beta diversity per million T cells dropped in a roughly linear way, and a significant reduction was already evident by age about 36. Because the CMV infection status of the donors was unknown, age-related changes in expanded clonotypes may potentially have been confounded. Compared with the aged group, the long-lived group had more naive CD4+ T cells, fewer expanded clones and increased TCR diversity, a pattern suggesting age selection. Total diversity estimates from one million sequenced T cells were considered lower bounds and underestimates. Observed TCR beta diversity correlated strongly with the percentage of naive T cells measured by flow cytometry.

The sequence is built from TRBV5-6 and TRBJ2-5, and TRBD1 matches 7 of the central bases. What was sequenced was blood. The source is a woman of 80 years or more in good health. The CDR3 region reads CASSLAGQMQETQYF. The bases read TGTGCCAGCAGCTTGGCGGGACAGATGCAAGAGACCCAGTACTTC.